What follows are 2 T cell receptor beta chains derived from one specimen sequenced in a study of cytomegalovirus exposure and HLA in healthy donors. PCR used 60 Vbeta primers and 13 Jbeta primers. Profiling relied on immunoSEQ multiplex PCR, and the TCRdb table lists in-frame clones only, not all of them. This sample has about 150,000 clones, with roughly 80% found just once. Sequenced material: PBMCs. These receptor sequences come from a male donor in good health and CMV-seronegative.

CDR3 bases: TGTGCCAGCAGTTACAATGGGCACGAGCAGTACTTC. Protein: CASSYNGHEQYF. The chain links TRBV6-5 to TRBJ2-5, with unresolved D. The last part of the DNA fits TRBJ2-7 better; the J call may be wrong. The CDR3 is 12 amino acids. From germline, CDR1 is MNHEY and CDR2 SVGAGI.

V is TRBV6-1 and J is TRBJ1-5, with D possibly matching TRBD1 (6 bases). V shed 11 bases and J shed 3 bases, with 11 bases lying between them. CDR3 length equals 12 residues. The V gene's germline CDR1 is MNHNS and CDR2 SASEGT. CDR3 region: CAGQSANQPQHF. DNA of the CDR3: TGTGCCGGACAGTCGGCCAATCAGCCCCAGCATTTT.